What follows describes a single T cell receptor beta chain. Its antigen is as yet unknown. This specimen belongs to a study of shared clonotypes between healthy human individuals. Whole-study findings and limits: The sampled material consisted only of blood, and tissue repertoires are likely to differ.

Using immunoSEQ multiplex PCR, the repertoire was profiled, and TCRdb retains in-frame clones only, with some absent. Among over a million clones, about 76% were seen once, and the ten largest hold roughly 1.4%. The CDR3 consists of 15 residues. The V gene end was trimmed by 6 bases and the J gene end by 6 bases; junction bases not matched to a gene: 13. Per the germline V gene, CDR1 is SGHTA and CDR2 is FQGNSA. The chain combines TRBV7-2 with TRBJ2-7; 8 positions agree with TRBD2. Source material: memory CD4+ T cells sorted from blood. This sample's subset: CD45RA-negative fraction. This TCR derives from a man younger than 35 in good health. The CDR3, as DNA: TGTGCCAGCAGTTCGCGTAGCGGGACGGGGGTCGAGCAGTACTTC. It specifies CASSSRSGTGVEQYF.